This TCR beta chain was sequenced for a study of sequential checkpoint blockade in melanoma (dated by TCRdb to between 2019 and 2020). For the wider study: Patients were assigned by 1:1 randomization to either first-line nivolumab followed by ipilimumab (arm A) or ipilimumab followed by nivolumab (arm B). Maintenance nivolumab was given following each of the two trial sequences. The same lesion was the source of approximately 86% of the matched pre- and post-treatment tumor biopsy pairs. DNA from approximately 88 pretreatment melanoma tumor samples was subjected to TCRbeta immunosequencing. For approximately 22 patients, matched tumor biopsies were taken both before treatment and at week 13, after single-agent nivolumab (arm A) or ipilimumab (arm B). Beyond this particular receptor, the publication reports: Tumor T-cell fraction and clonality were found to correlate with PD-L1 staining and CD8+ T-cell counts but not with mutational load. Small sample sizes and reduced statistical power limited the analyses of tumor T-cell fraction within each arm. Among patients in arm A, the nivolumab-first arm, pretreatment tumor TIL clonality was associated with response (P = .04). Validation of the response-prediction model combining TCR metrics and mutation burden is needed in larger, independent patient cohorts. Patients with increases in tumor T-cell fraction and clonality by week 13 were approximately 30 times more likely to achieve clinical benefit.

The CDR3 starts with the cysteine, ends with the phenylalanine, and has 13 residues. Only the CDR3 part of the read is kept: 39 bases, read in frame from the first base. Trimming costs V 9 bases and J 1 base, and their ends lie 12 bases apart. The germline V gene sets CDR1 to SNHLY and CDR2 to FYNNEI. Comments on this clone: No antigen is known for it. No base quality information exists; no much larger clone differs at one position.

What the treatment or condition label conveys for this sample: randomized to nivolumab then ipilimumab (arm A) or the reverse (arm B). None of the patients in the trial had previously been given DNA-damaging chemotherapy. CheckMate 064, a randomized, open-label phase II trial of sequential checkpoint blockade, was the source of the samples, all of which came from patients with melanoma. Tumor TCR sequencing used genomic DNA from formalin-fixed paraffin-embedded (FFPE) tissue samples. The immunoSEQ Assay was used to immunosequence TCRbeta CDR3 regions from genomic DNA. Genomic DNA was amplified by bias-controlled multiplex PCR before high-throughput sequencing. The original methods were these. To quantify the absolute abundance of each unique TCRbeta CDR3 region, the sequences were collapsed and filtered. Clonality, defined as 1 minus Pielou's evenness, was calculated using only productive rearrangements. Tumor T-cell fraction was calculated by normalizing TCRbeta template counts to the amount of usable DNA, which was estimated from several housekeeping genes. Clones with significantly greater frequencies in on-treatment versus baseline samples were identified using a previously published method. TCRdb limited this immuneACCESS table to in-frame rearrangements with V and J called. A share of clones is missing; checked studies link under half to unresolved V genes, and the rest is unexplained. The DNA gave D and trimming, while V, J and clone size come from that table. In this sample the table shows 13,000 or so clones, about a quarter of which occur a single time. Jointly, the top ten make up approximately 19% of the sample.

The rearranged chain carries TRBV2 and TRBJ1-2, with the D gene uncertain. Source: tumor tissue (inferred from file names), taken from a patient given nivolumab and ipilimumab in sequence. The sequence was collected from a human donor with melanoma. The sequence in DNA is TGTGCCAGATCGACGGATGGTAACTATGGCTACACCTTC. The encoded protein is CARSTDGNYGYTF.